The clone carrying this T cell receptor (beta chain) was recorded at least ten times. Its matching antigen is unknown. The data originate from a study of T cells in Graves' hyperthyroidism and ophthalmopathy. Study-level points and caveats: Separation of ophthalmopathy from stable hyperthyroidism was achieved by a 13 V-J model. Peripheral blood also featured most of the thyroid clonotypes expanded above 0.001.

This CDR3 region has 16 residues. CDR1 and CDR2 (germline): SEHNR, FQNEAQ (reference sequence). Trimming left V 5 bases short and J 6 bases short, with 20 bases between. TCR beta CDR3 region amplification was performed from RNA transcripts. Primed by the HTBI set, a first-round RT-PCR was run on the TCR CDR3. One entry per CDR3 protein, called by TCRdb with MiXCR from the multiplex PCR reads. The sample contains around 300,000 distinct CDR3 sequences, approximately 14% of which appear only once. The hyperthyroidism was newly diagnosed and had lasted under 2 months; the patients were aged 18 to 65. The source of this sequence is a woman in her thirties with Graves' hyperthyroidism. The chain uses TRBV7-9 and TRBJ2-1, with no clear D. The sequencing sample was made of blood. This chain's CDR3 is CASSPMVLPPGNEQFF. DNA of the CDR3: TGTGCCAGCAGCCCAATGGTCCTCCCCCCGGGCAATGAGCAGTTCTTC.